This T cell receptor (beta chain) is drawn from a study of T cell responses to AZD1222 COVID-19 vaccine. Findings of the study overall: Spike-specific TCR breadth and depth grew following two AZD1222 doses. In all cases, repertoires were sampled only after the peak T cell response. Females outnumbered males among donors, who were mostly white British; clonal diversity was possibly underestimated.

This clone was found once. Its specificity is unknown. Only in-frame clones appear in the TCRdb table, and some are missing; sequencing was by immunoSEQ multiplex PCR. The table has some 120,000 clones, 88% seen once; the top ten hold approximately 9.6%. The sample here was peripheral blood, taken on day 0 of AZD1222 vaccination. The sequence was collected from an adult in good health.

The CDR3 loop is CASSKAGTDQPQHF. CDR3 in DNA: TGTGCCAGCAGTAAGGCAGGGACCGATCAGCCCCAGCATTTT. V gene TRBV6-6 combines with J gene TRBJ1-5; a possible D gene is TRBD1 (5 bases). Looked up from germline, CDR1 is MNHNY and CDR2 is SVGAGI (reference sequence). The CDR3 is made up of 14 amino acids. With 5 bases removed from V and 5 bases from J, the gap between germline ends came to 13 bases.